This TCR beta chain was identified in a study of human T cells and chemical hapten exposure. Study in general: While the roughly 25-week study was under way, patients received diphenylcyclopropenone on the scalp every week.

The library put unique molecular identifiers onto individual cDNA molecules. TCRdb reprocessed the RACE reads with MiXCR, giving one entry per CDR3 protein. The table includes roughly 34,000 distinct CDR3 sequences, around 6.8% detected once. Indicated time point: patch test 1, 2 weeks after DPC sensitization. Noted treatment: therapeutic diphenylcyclopropenone sensitization with weekly scalp DPC. Sequencing started from total RNA isolated from unfractionated whole blood. The ends lost 0 bases at V and 8 bases at J; junction bases unmatched: 10. CDR1 is SGHKS and CDR2 is YYEKEE in the germline V gene (reference sequence). The CDR3 runs 15 residues.

This clonotype was sampled from a woman aged 25 to 39 with alopecia areata. Some clones in this sample may be carry-over from other donors' samples. The input for sequencing was whole blood, taken in connection with sensitization to the hapten diphenylcyclopropenone (DPC). The chain uses TRBV5-5 and TRBJ1-2; 7 nucleotides align to TRBD1. The CDR3, as DNA: TGTGCCAGCAGCTTGGATTTGGGACAGCTTGTCGGCTACACCTTC. Its protein is CASSLDLGQLVGYTF.